These T cell receptor beta chains were read from a single sample in a study of CXCR3-negative and CXCR3-positive naive CD8 T cells. For each CDR3 protein, TCRdb gives one entry from its re-call of the 5' RACE reads, without DNA. This sample's clone table lists approximately 130,000 distinct CDR3 sequences. Sequencing was performed on naive CXCR3+ CD8+ T cells from blood. The source of these receptors is a human donor in good health. Some clones in this sample may be carry-over from other donors' samples. Both conserved end residues are part of each CDR3.

CASSPEALGQGKDTQYF | 17 | TRBJ2-3 | TRBV7-9
CASSLVRLAASSSTDTQYF | 19 | TRBJ2-3 | TRBV5-1
CSASPRDRGNNEQFF | 15 | TRBJ2-1 | TRBV20-1
CASSRRDHLDEQFF | 14 | TRBJ2-1 | TRBV3-1
CASSQPGQGSYTEAFF | 16 | TRBJ1-1 | TRBV4-2
CSASRDRRWWEQFF | 14 | TRBJ2-1 | TRBV20-1
CASKRLETQYF | 11 | TRBJ2-5 | TRBV5-1
CASSLVRDRVSGANVLTF | 18 | TRBJ2-6 | TRBV28
CASSLVGPEQYF | 12 | TRBJ2-7 | TRBV12-3/TRBV12-4
CASSYALSGGELFF | 14 | TRBJ2-2 | TRBV6-5
CASSQQGSAYEQYF | 14 | TRBJ2-7 | TRBV7-9
CASSPPGQGTYEQYF | 15 | TRBJ2-7 | TRBV11-2
CASSARTGNEQYF | 13 | TRBJ2-7 | TRBV27
CASSGLGTSDYRDTGELFF | 19 | TRBJ2-2 | TRBV6-5
CASSLGPLQENTEAFF | 16 | TRBJ1-1 | TRBV6-6
CASSLSGTSGRYEQYF | 16 | TRBJ2-7 | TRBV7-6
CASSFAGMTQHF | 12 | TRBJ1-5 | TRBV27
CASSLRQRGSYNEQFF | 16 | TRBJ2-1 | TRBV5-1
CATSRAGTGIYNEQFF | 16 | TRBJ2-1 | TRBV15
CASSQDRAGASSYNSPLHF | 19 | TRBJ1-6 | TRBV4-1
CATSSRVGETQYF | 13 | TRBJ2-5 | TRBV15
CASSLFGGTTNEQYF | 15 | TRBJ2-7 | TRBV28
CASSLSMRGGREDTQYF | 17 | TRBJ2-3 | TRBV7-3
CSLGGLARTDTQYF | 14 | TRBJ2-3 | TRBV29-1
CASSLVGLAGPYNEQFF | 17 | TRBJ2-1 | TRBV7-8
CASRYAGGTYEQYF | 14 | TRBJ2-7 | TRBV28
CASFGGQGRDTGELFF | 16 | TRBJ2-2 | TRBV6-5
CASSLDNTDTQYF | 13 | TRBJ2-3 | TRBV7-2
CSARRTGSGTDTQYF | 15 | TRBJ2-3 | TRBV20-1
CSVEGESTGELSF | 13 | TRBJ2-2 | TRBV29-1
CSVGLAGERTGELFF | 15 | TRBJ2-2 | TRBV29-1
CASGLAGNEQYF | 12 | TRBJ2-7 | TRBV12-5
CASSKTSDSPTDTQYF | 16 | TRBJ2-3 | TRBV28
CASSEGPGNTIYF | 13 | TRBJ1-3 | TRBV10-1
CASSAFASGANVLTF | 15 | TRBJ2-6 | TRBV9
CASSLIFRAGVYNEQFF | 17 | TRBJ2-1 | TRBV7-3
CASSLARDLSYEQYF | 15 | TRBJ2-7 | TRBV7-9